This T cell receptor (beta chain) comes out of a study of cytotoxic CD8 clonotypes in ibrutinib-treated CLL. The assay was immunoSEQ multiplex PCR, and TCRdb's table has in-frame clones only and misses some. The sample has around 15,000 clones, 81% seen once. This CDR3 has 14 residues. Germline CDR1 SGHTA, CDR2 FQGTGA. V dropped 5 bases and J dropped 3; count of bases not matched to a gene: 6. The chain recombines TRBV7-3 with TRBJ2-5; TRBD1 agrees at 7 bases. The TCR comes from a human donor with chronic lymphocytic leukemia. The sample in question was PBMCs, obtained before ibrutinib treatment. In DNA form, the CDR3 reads TGTGCCAGCAGCCCAACCGGGACAGAAGAGACCCAGTACTTC. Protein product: CASSPTGTEETQYF.